The clone carrying this T cell receptor (beta chain) was seen just once. This sample was taken from a study of blood T cell repertoires in COVID-19. After removal of 7 bases from V and 1 base from J, the junction contained 6 bases not matched to a gene. Germline CDR1 and CDR2: LNHDA and SQIVND (reference sequence). The CDR3 consists of 15 residues. TCRdb's copy holds only in-frame clones and misses some; the assay was immunoSEQ multiplex PCR. The sample yields hundreds of thousands of clones, more than 90% seen once. The source material was PBMCs or T cells enriched from blood (not recorded which). V usage is TRBV19 and J usage is TRBJ2-3, with TRBD2 matching over 9 bases. This clonotype was obtained from a man in his fifties or sixties who had recovered from COVID-19. For the CDR3, the DNA is TGTGCCAGTATGAGCGGGGGGAGCGGCACAGATACGCAGTATTTT. The encoded protein is CASMSGGSGTDTQYF.